This entry lists 3 T cell receptor beta chains sequenced from one sample in a study of T cell responses to AZD1222 COVID-19 vaccine. Assay: immunoSEQ multiplex PCR; the TCRdb copy retains only in-frame clones and omits some. Of some 50,000 clones in the sample, approximately 86% were seen once. The specimen was peripheral blood, collected on day 0 of AZD1222 vaccination. The receptors stem from an adult in good health.

J is TRBJ2-7 and V is TRBV30, with 9 bases fitting TRBD1. This CDR3 contains 12 residues. V gave up 8 bases and J gave up 6 bases; unmatched junction bases: 8. Germline V gene lookup returns CDR1 GTSNPN and CDR2 SVGIG (reference sequence). The CDR3 bases are TGTGCCACCGGGACAGGGTCTTTCGAGCAGTACTTC. The encoded protein is CATGTGSFEQYF.

This rearrangement joins TRBV30 to TRBJ1-2, with a tentative D call TRBD1 (5 bases). Germline V gives CDR1 GTSNPN, CDR2 SVGIG (reference sequence). Trimming stripped 3 bases from V and 4 bases from J, with 24 bases between. The CDR3 consists of 17 residues. The CDR3 DNA follows: TGTGCCTGGAGCGGGGCGTGGAGGGAAGAGATAGCCTATGGCTACACCTTC. Translating gives CAWSGAWREEIAYGYTF.

V and J are TRBV10-3 and TRBJ1-4; the D is unclear. Trimming removed 10 bases from V and 7 bases from J, with 13 bases in between. This CDR3 has 12 residues. In germline, CDR1 is ENHRY, CDR2 SYGVKD. In nucleotides, the CDR3 is TGTGCCACCAGCGAGCCGGGTGAAAAACTGTTTTTT. Encoded protein: CATSEPGEKLFF.